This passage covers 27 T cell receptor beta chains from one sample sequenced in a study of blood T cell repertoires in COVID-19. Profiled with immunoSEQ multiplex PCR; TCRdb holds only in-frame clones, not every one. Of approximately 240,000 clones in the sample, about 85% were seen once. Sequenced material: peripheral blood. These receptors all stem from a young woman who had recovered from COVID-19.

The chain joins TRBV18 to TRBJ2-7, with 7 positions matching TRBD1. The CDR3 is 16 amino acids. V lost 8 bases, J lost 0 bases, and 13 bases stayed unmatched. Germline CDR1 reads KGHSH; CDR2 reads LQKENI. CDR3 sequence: CASARLDRMSSYEQYF. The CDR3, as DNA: TGTGCCAGCGCCCGATTGGACAGGATGAGCTCCTACGAGCAGTACTTC.

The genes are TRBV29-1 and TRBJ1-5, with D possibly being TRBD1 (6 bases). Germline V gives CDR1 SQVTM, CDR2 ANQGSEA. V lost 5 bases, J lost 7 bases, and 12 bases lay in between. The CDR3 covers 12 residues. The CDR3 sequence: CSVSGGDQPQHF. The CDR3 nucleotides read TGCAGCGTTTCGGGGGGCGACCAGCCCCAGCATTTT.

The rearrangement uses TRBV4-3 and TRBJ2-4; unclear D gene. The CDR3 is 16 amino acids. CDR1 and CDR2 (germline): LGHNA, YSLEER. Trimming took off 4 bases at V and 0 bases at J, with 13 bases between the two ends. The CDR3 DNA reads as TGCGCCAGCAGCCCCTACAGTGGGTTAGCCAAAAACATTCAGTACTTC. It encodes CASSPYSGLAKNIQYF.

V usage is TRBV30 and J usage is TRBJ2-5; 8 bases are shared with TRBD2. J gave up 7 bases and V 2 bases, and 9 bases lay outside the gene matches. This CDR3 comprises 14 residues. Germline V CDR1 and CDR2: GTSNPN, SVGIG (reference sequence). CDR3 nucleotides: TGTGCCTGGAGTCTGTATAGCGGGAAGGTGACCCAGTACTTC. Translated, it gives CAWSLYSGKVTQYF.

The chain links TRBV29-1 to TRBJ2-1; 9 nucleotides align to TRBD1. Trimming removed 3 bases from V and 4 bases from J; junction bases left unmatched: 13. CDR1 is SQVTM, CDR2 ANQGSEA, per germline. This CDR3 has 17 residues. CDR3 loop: CSVEGSVGQGKYNEQFF. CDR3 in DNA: TGCAGCGTTGAGGGGTCGGTAGGACAGGGGAAGTACAATGAGCAGTTCTTC.

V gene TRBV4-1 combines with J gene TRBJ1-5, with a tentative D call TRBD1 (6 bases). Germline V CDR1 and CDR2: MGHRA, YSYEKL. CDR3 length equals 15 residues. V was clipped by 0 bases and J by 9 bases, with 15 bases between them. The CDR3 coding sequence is TGCGCCAGCAGCCAAGACGACAGGTGGGCAGGGCCCCAGCATTTT. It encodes CASSQDDRWAGPQHF.

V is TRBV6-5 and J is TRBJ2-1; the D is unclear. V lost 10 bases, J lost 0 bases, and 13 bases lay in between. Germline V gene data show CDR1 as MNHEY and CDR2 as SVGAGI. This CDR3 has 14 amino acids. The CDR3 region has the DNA TGTGCCACCCAGGTAGTTAGCTCCTACAATGAGCAGTTCTTC. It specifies CATQVVSSYNEQFF.

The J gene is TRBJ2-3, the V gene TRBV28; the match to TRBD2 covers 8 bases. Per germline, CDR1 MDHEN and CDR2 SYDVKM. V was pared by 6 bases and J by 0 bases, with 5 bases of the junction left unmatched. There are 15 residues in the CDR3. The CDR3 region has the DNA TGTGCCAGCAGCCTAGCGGGTTCTAGCACAGATACGCAGTATTTT. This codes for CASSLAGSSTDTQYF.

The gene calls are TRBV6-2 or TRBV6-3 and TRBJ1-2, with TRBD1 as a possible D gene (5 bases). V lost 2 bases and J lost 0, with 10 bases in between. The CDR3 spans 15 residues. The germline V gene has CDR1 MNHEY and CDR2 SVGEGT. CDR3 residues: CASSYADSANYGYTF. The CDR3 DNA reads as TGTGCCAGCAGTTACGCAGACAGTGCTAACTATGGCTACACCTTC.

CDR3 bases: TGTGCCATCAGTGAGCGGGGGGTAGTGGGCAATCAGCCCCAGCATTTT. Protein sequence: CAISERGVVGNQPQHF. This chain connects TRBV10-3 to TRBJ1-5; perhaps TRBD1 as D (5 bases). Trimming removed 2 bases at V and 2 bases at J, with 13 bases between. This CDR3 is 16 amino acids long. Germline values: CDR1 ENHRY, CDR2 SYGVKD.

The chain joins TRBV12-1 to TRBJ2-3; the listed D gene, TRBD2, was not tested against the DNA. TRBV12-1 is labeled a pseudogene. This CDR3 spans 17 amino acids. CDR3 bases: TGTGCCAGCAGCTTTGTACTTACTAGCGGGAGCACAGATACGCAGTATTTT. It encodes CASSFVLTSGSTDTQYF.

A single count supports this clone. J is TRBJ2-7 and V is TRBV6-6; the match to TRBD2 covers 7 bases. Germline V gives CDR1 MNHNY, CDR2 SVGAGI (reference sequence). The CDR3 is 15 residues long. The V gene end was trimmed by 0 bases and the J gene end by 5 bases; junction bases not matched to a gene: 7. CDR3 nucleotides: TGTGCCAGCAGTTACTCGGCGGGAGTTATAAACGAGCAGTACTTC. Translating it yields CASSYSAGVINEQYF.

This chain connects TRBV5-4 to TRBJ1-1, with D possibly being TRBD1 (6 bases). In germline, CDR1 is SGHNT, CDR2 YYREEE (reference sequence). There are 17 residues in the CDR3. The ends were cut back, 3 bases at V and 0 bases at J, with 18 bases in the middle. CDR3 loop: CASSSILLTGVNTEAFF. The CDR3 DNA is TGTGCCAGCAGCTCTATCCTGCTGACAGGCGTGAACACTGAAGCTTTCTTT. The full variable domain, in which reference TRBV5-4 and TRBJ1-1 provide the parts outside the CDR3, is ETGVTQSPTHLIKTRGQQVTLRCSSQSGHNTVSWYQQALGQGPQFIFQYYREEENGRGNFPPRFSGLQFPNYSSELNVNALELDDSALYLCASSSILLTGVNTEAFFGQGTRLTVV.

The CDR3 nucleotides are TGTGCCAGCTCACCACGCCGGGACAGGGGGACTGAAGCTTTCTTT. Its translation is CASSPRRDRGTEAFF. The chain is built from TRBV18 and TRBJ1-1; 11 nucleotides align to TRBD1. This CDR3 is 15 amino acids long. With 1 base clipped from V and 5 bases from J, the junction kept 3 bases outside the gene matches. Per the germline V gene, CDR1 is KGHSH and CDR2 is LQKENI.

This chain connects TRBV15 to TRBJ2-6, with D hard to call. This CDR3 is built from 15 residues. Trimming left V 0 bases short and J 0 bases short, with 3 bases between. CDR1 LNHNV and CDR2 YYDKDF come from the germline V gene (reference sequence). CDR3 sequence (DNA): TGTGCCACCAGCAGAGACCTCTCTGGGGCCAACGTCCTGACTTTC. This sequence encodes CATSRDLSGANVLTF. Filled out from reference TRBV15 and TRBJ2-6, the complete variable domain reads DAMVIQNPRYQVTQFGKPVTLSCSQTLNHNVMYWYQQKSSQAPKLLFHYYDKDFNNEADTPDNFQSRRPNTSFCFLDIRSPGLGDTAMYLCATSRDLSGANVLTFGAGSRLTVL.

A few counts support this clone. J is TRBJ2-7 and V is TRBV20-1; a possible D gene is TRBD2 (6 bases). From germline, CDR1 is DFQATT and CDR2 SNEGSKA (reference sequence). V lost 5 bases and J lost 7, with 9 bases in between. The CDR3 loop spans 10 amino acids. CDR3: CSAAGGEQYF. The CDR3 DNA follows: TGCAGTGCTGCCGGAGGGGAGCAGTACTTC.

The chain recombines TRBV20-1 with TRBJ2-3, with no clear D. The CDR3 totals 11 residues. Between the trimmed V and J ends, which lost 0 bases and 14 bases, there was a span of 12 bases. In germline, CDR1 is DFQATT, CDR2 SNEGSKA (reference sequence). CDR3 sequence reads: CSARDLEHRYF. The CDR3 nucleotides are TGCAGTGCTAGAGATCTTGAGCATAGGTATTTT.

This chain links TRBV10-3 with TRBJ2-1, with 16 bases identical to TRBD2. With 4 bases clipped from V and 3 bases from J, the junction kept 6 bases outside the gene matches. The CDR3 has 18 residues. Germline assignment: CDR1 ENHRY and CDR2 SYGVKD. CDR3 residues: CAISGGLAGGPSYNEQFF. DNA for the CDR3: TGTGCCATCAGTGGGGGACTAGCGGGAGGGCCAAGCTACAATGAGCAGTTCTTC.

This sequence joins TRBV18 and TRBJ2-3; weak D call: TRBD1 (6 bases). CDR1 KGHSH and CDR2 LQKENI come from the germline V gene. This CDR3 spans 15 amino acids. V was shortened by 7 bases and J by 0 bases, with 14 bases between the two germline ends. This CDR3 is CASLQGSISTDTQYF. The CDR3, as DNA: TGTGCCAGCTTACAGGGATCGATTAGCACAGATACGCAGTATTTT. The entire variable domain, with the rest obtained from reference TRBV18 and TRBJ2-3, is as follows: NAGVMQNPRHLVRRRGQEARLRCSPMKGHSHVYWYRQLPEEGLKFMVYLQKENIIDESGMPKERFSAEFPKEGPSILRIQQVVRGDSAAYFCASLQGSISTDTQYFGPGTRLTVL.

The CDR3 DNA sequence: TGTGCCAGCAGCCAAGATGTGGGGCCGTATGGCTACACCTTC. It specifies CASSQDVGPYGYTF. The chain employs TRBV14 and TRBJ1-2, with a possible D match to TRBD1 (5 bases). Deletions cut 0 bases from V and 5 bases from J, with 10 bases between. Germline CDR1 and CDR2: SGHDN and FVKESK. This CDR3 is 14 amino acids long.

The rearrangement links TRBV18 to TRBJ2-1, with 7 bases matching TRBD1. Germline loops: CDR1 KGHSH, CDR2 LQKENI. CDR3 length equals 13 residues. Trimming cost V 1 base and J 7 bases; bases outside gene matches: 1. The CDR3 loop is CASSPQTGNEQFF. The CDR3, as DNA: TGTGCCAGCTCACCACAGACAGGGAATGAGCAGTTCTTC.

In DNA form, the CDR3 reads TGTGCCAGCAGTTACTCAGGGGGAGGGGGTAACTATGGCTACACCTTC. Its protein is CASSYSGGGGNYGYTF. The J gene is TRBJ1-2, the V gene TRBV6-5, with D possibly TRBD1 on 6 matching bases. Trimming removed 0 bases at V and 1 base at J, with 12 bases between. This CDR3 is built from 16 residues. From germline, CDR1 is MNHEY and CDR2 SVGAGI.

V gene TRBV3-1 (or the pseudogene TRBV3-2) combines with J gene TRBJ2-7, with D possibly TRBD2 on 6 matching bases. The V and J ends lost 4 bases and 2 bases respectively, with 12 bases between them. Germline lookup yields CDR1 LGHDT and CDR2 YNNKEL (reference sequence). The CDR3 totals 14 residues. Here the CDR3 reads CASSPGLAAYEQYF. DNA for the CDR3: TGTGCCAGCAGCCCCGGTTTAGCGGCCTACGAGCAGTACTTC.

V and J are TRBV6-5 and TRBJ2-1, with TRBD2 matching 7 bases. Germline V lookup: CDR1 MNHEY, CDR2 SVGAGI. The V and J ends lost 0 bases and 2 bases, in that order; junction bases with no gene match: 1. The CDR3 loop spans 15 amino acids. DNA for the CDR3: TGTGCCAGCAGTTACTCAGCGGGGACCTACAATGAGCAGTTCTTC. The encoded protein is CASSYSAGTYNEQFF.

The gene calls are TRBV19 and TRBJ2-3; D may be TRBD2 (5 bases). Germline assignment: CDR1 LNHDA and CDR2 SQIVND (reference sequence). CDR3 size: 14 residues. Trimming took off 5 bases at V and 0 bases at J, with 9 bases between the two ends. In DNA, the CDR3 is TGTGCCAGTAGTCCTAAGCGGAGCACAGATACGCAGTATTTT. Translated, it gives CASSPKRSTDTQYF. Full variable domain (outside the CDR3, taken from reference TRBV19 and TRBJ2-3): DGGITQSPKYLFRKEGQNVTLSCEQNLNHDAMYWYRQDPGQGLRLIYYSQIVNDFQKGDIAEGYSVSREKKESFPLTVTSAQKNPTAFYLCASSPKRSTDTQYFGPGTRLTVL.

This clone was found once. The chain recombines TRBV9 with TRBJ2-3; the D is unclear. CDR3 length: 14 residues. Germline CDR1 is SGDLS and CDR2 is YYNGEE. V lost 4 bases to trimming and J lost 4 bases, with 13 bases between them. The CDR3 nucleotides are TGTGCCAGCAGCCCCGAGGCTGCCCCAGATACGCAGTATTTT. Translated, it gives CASSPEAAPDTQYF.

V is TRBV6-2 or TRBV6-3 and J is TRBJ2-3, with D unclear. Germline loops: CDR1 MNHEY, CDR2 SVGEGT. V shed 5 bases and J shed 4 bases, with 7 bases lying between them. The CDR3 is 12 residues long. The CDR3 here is CASSTLSDTQYF. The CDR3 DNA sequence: TGTGCCAGCAGTACTTTGTCAGATACGCAGTATTTT.